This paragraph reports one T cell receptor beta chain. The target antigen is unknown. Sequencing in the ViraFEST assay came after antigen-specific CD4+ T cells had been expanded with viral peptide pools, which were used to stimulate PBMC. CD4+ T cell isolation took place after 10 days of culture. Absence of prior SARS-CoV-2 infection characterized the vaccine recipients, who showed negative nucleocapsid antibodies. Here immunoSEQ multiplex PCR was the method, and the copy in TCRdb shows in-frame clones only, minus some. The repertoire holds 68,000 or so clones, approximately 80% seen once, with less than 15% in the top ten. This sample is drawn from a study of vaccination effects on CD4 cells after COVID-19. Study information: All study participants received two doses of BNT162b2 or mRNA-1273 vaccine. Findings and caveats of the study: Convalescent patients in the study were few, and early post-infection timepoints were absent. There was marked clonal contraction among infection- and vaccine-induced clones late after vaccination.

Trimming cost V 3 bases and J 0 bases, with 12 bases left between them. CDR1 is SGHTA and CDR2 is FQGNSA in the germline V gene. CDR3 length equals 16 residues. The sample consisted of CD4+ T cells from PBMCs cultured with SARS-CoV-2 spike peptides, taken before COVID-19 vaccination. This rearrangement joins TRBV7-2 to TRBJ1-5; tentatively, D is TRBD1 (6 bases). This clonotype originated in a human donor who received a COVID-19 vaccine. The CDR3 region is CASSFRGQPSNQPQHF. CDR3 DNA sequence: TGTGCCAGCAGCTTCCGGGGGCAGCCTAGCAATCAGCCCCAGCATTTT.